The present T cell receptor (beta chain) was sequenced within a study of blood T cell repertoires in COVID-19. Study-wide background: From T cells, B-cell-depleted T cells, or PBMCs came the material, which was cDNA or gDNA.

Germline V gene data show CDR1 as SEHNR and CDR2 as FQNEAQ (reference sequence). The CDR3 loop spans 16 amino acids. V shed 2 bases and J shed 7 bases, with 20 bases lying between them. Assay used: immunoSEQ multiplex PCR; TCRdb lists only in-frame clones, some missing. The sample records approximately 300,000 clones, about 82% being singletons. This chain connects TRBV7-9 to TRBJ1-2; a weak D match, TRBD1 (5 bases). What was sequenced was peripheral blood. The receptor was isolated from a woman aged 50 to 65 with acute or convalescent COVID-19. The DNA for the CDR3 is TGTGCCAGCAGCTTAAAGGACACGACACGGGTCCTTGGCTACACCTTC. It translates to CASSLKDTTRVLGYTF. Complete variable domain (other parts from reference TRBV7-9 and TRBJ1-2): DTGVSQNPRHKITKRGQNVTFRCDPISEHNRLYWYRQTLGQGPEFLTYFQNEAQLEKSRLLSDRFSAERPKGSFSTLEIQRTEQGDSAMYLCASSLKDTTRVLGYTFGSGTRLTVV.